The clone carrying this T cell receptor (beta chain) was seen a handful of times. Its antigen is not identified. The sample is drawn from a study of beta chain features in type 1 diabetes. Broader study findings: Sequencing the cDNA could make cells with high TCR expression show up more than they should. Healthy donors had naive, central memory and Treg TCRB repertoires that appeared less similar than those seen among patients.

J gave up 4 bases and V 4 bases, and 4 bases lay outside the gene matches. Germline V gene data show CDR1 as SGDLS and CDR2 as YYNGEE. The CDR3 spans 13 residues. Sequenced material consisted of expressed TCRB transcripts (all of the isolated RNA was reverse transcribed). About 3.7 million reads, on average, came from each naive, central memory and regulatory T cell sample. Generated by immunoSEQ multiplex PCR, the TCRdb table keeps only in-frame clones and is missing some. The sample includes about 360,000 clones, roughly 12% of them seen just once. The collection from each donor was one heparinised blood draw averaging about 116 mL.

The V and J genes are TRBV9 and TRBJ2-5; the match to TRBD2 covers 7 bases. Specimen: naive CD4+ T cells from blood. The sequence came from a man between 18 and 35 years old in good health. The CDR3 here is CASSPSGGETQYF. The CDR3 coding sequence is TGTGCCAGCAGCCCTAGCGGCGGAGAGACCCAGTACTTC.